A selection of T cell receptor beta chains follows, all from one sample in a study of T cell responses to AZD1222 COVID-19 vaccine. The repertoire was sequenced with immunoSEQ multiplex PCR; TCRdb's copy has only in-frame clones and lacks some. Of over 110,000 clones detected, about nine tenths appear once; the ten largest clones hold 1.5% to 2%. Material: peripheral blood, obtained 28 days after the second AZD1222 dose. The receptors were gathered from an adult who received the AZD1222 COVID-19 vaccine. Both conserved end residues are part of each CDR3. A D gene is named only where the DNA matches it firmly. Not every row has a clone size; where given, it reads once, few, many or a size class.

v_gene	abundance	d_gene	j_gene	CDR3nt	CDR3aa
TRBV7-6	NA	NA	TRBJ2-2	TGTGCCAGCAGCTCGAGGGACGCCGCGAACACCGGGGAGCTGTTTTTT	CASSSRDAANTGELFF
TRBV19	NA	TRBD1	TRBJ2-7	TGTGCCAGTAGTTGGGACAGGGGCGAGCAGTACTTC	CASSWDRGEQYF
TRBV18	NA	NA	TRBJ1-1	TGTGCCAGCTCACCAATTCCGGGGCCGAACACTGAAGCTTTCTTT	CASSPIPGPNTEAFF
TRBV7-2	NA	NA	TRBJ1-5	TGTGCCAGCAGTTCCCTGGACGGTAATAGCAATCAGCCCCAGCATTTT	CASSSLDGNSNQPQHF
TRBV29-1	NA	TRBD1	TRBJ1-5	TGCAGCGTTGCCAGGGGGAATCAGCCCCAGCATTTT	CSVARGNQPQHF
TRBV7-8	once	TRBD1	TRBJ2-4	TGTGCCAGCAGCCCCCGCGGAGACAGGGGGCTGAAAAACATTCAGTACTTC	CASSPRGDRGLKNIQYF
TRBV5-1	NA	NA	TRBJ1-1	TGCGCCAGCACGGGGCTCATGAACACTGAAGCTTTCTTT	CASTGLMNTEAFF
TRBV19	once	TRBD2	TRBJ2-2	TGTGCCAGTAGTATAGCTCCTCCGGGACTAGCGGGAGCCGGGGAGCTGTTTTTT	CASSIAPPGLAGAGELFF
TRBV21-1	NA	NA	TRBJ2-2	TGTGCCAGCGGGACACCTCGAGACACCGGGGAGCTGTTTTTT	CASGTPRDTGELFF
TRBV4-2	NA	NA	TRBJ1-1	TGTGCCAGCAGCCAAGATCACAGGAACACTGAAGCTTTCTTT	CASSQDHRNTEAFF
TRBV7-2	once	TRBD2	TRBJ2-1	TGTGCCAGCAGCTTAGGGAGGACTAGCGGGAGGCAATTCTACAATGAGCAGTTCTTC	CASSLGRTSGRQFYNEQFF
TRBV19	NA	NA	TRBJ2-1	TGTGCCAGTAGTATAACCAGCGGGTACAATGAGCAGTTCTTC	CASSITSGYNEQFF
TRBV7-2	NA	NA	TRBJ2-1	TGTGCCAGCAGCTTACCCTTCGGTGAGCAGTTCTTC	CASSLPFGEQFF
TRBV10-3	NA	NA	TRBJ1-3	TGTGCCATCAGTGAGTCAAGCGGGGGTGCCCTGGAAAACACCATATATTTT	CAISESSGGALENTIYF
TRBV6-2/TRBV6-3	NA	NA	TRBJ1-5	TGTGCCAGCAGTTACCCGCGGGGGAATCAGCCCCAGCATTTT	CASSYPRGNQPQHF
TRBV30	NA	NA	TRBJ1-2	TGTGCCTGGAGTGTATCCCAGAACTATGGCTACACCTTC	CAWSVSQNYGYTF
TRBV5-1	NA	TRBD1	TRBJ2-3	TGCGCCAGCAGTCGCGACGGGACAGGGGGCACAGATACGCAGTATTTT	CASSRDGTGGTDTQYF
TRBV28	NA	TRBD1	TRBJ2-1	TGTGCCAGCAGTAGAACCGGGACAGGATACAATGAGCAGTTCTTC	CASSRTGTGYNEQFF